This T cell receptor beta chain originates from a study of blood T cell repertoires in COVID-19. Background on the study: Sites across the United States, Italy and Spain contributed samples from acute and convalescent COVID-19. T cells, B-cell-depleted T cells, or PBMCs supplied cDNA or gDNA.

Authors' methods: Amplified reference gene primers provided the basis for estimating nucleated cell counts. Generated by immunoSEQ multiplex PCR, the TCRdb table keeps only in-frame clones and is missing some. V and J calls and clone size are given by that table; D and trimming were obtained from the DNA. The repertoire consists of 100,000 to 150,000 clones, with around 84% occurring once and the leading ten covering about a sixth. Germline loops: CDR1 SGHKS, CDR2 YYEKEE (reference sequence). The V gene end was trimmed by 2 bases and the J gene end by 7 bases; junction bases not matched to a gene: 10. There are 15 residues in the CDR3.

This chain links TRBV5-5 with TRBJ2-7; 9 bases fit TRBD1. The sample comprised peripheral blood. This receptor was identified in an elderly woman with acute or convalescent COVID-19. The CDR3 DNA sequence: TGTGCCAGCAGCTTCCCGACAGGGGGGAAGTGGGAGCAGTACTTC. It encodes CASSFPTGGKWEQYF.